Listed below are T cell receptor beta chains from one sample, sequenced in a study of shared clonotypes between healthy human individuals. TCRdb's copy holds only in-frame clones and misses some; the assay was immunoSEQ multiplex PCR. The repertoire holds some 740,000 clones, with approximately 92% as singletons. The sample consisted of naive CD8+ T cells sorted from blood. These receptors were taken from a man aged 25 to 45 in good health. The CDR3 runs from the conserved cysteine through the conserved F or W. The D gene is left open where the match is weak. Expanded clones are given a class, and other clones once, few, many or no size at all.

TRBV28,NA,TRBD1,TRBJ1-5,TGTGCCAGCAGATACACAGGGGGGAGTCAGCCCCAGCATTTT,CASRYTGGSQPQHF
TRBV29-1,NA,TRBD1,TRBJ1-3,TGCAGCGTTGAAAACACAGGGGATGAAGTTGGAAACACCATATATTTT,CSVENTGDEVGNTIYF
TRBV11-2,NA,NA,TRBJ2-6,TGTGCCAGCAGCTTACCGGAACACTCTGGGGCCAACGTCCTGACTTTC,CASSLPEHSGANVLTF
TRBV19,NA,NA,TRBJ2-7,TGTGCCAGTAGTATTACGTACTCCTACGAGCAGTACTTC,CASSITYSYEQYF
TRBV29-1,NA,NA,TRBJ2-7,TGCAGCGTGTGGACGGATACCTACGAGCAGTACTTC,CSVWTDTYEQYF
TRBV27,NA,TRBD2,TRBJ2-1,TGTGCCACGGCCCCGGGACTAGAGTACAATGAGCAGTTCTTC,CATAPGLEYNEQFF
TRBV29-1,NA,NA,TRBJ2-3,TGCAGCGTTGAAGGAAAGCCTCGGAGGGATACGCAGTATTTT,CSVEGKPRRDTQYF
TRBV7-6,NA,TRBD2,TRBJ2-3,TGTGCCAGCAGCTTAAGACTAGCGGACCGTGGCGGCGCAGATACGCAGTATTTT,CASSLRLADRGGADTQYF
TRBV9,NA,TRBD2,TRBJ2-1,TGTGCCAGCAGCGTGACTAGCGCAAGTAACAATGAGCAGTTCTTC,CASSVTSASNNEQFF
TRBV2,once,TRBD2,TRBJ2-2,TGTGCCAGCATCGGGACTAGTGGTGCCGGGGAGCTGTTTTTT,CASIGTSGAGELFF
TRBV11-2,NA,NA,TRBJ2-7,TGTGCCAGCAGCTGGGGCGTTTACGAGCAGTACTTC,CASSWGVYEQYF
TRBV6-6,NA,NA,TRBJ2-2,TGTGCCAGCAGTTACTCGATTTACACCGGGGAGCTGTTTTTT,CASSYSIYTGELFF
TRBV18,once,TRBD1,TRBJ1-2,TGTGCCAGCTCACCCGGGACAGGGGTCGAATATGGCTACACCTTC,CASSPGTGVEYGYTF
TRBV19,once,NA,TRBJ1-1,TGTGCCAGTAGTATAGGACGGGTCACTGAAGCTTTCTTT,CASSIGRVTEAFF
TRBV10-2,once,NA,TRBJ2-7,TGCGCCAGCAGGGCGGACATTTCAGGGGAGCAGTACTTC,CASRADISGEQYF
TRBV27,NA,NA,TRBJ1-4,TGTGCCAGCAGTTCCCTCGGGGGGCTGGATGAAAAACTGTTTTTT,CASSSLGGLDEKLFF
TRBV27,NA,NA,TRBJ2-5,TGTGCCAGCAGGGGGAAGCGTCGTGAGACCCAGTACTTC,CASRGKRRETQYF
TRBV19,NA,NA,TRBJ2-1,TGTGCCAGTAGTATAACAGGCAGCTACAATGAGCAGTTCTTC,CASSITGSYNEQFF
TRBV27,NA,NA,TRBJ2-5,TGTGCCAGCAGTTTAGGTCCGGGAGTGCAAGAGACCCAGTACTTC,CASSLGPGVQETQYF
TRBV19,NA,NA,TRBJ2-7,TGTGCCAGTAGTATTTCGCCCTCCTACGAGCAGTACTTC,CASSISPSYEQYF
TRBV7-9,NA,TRBD2,TRBJ2-7,TGTGCCAGCAGCCAGACTTCCGGGACTAGTTTCGAGCAGTACTTC,CASSQTSGTSFEQYF
TRBV19,NA,NA,TRBJ1-5,TGTGCCAGTCGGGCGGGAAGTAGCAATCAGCCCCAGCATTTT,CASRAGSSNQPQHF
TRBV5-4,NA,NA,TRBJ2-7,TGTGCCAGCAGCCTAGAGACAGGAATCGTCAGACACGAGCAGTACTTC,CASSLETGIVRHEQYF
TRBV18,NA,TRBD2,TRBJ2-1,TGTGCCAGCTATGCGGGAGGGCCGGTTGAGCAGTTCTTC,CASYAGGPVEQFF
TRBV7-6,NA,TRBD1,TRBJ1-4,TGTGCCAGCAGCTTATGGGGGACAGGGGGCGTGCGGACTAATGAAAAACTGTTTTTT,CASSLWGTGGVRTNEKLFF
TRBV7-6,few,NA,TRBJ2-3,TGTGCCAGCAGCTTGATCACAGATACGCAGTATTTT,CASSLITDTQYF
TRBV5-1,NA,TRBD2,TRBJ2-7,TGCGCCAGCAGCTTGCCTAGCGGGAGTTCCTCCTACGAGCAGTACTTC,CASSLPSGSSSYEQYF
TRBV5-8,NA,NA,TRBJ2-7,TGTGCCAGCCTGAGAATTACGGGCGAGCAGTACTTC,CASLRITGEQYF
TRBV30,NA,NA,TRBJ2-2,TGTGCCTGGGACGAAGGTGCCACGAACACCGGGGAGCTGTTTTTT,CAWDEGATNTGELFF
TRBV29-1,once,TRBD1,TRBJ1-1,TGCAGCGTTGAGGGGAGGACAGGGGCGATGAACACTGAAGCTTTCTTT,CSVEGRTGAMNTEAFF
TRBV25-1,NA,NA,TRBJ2-3,TGTGCCAGCAGTGAAGGCAGCACAGATACGCAGTATTTT,CASSEGSTDTQYF
TRBV6-1,NA,NA,TRBJ2-7,TGTGCCAGCAGTGATTCAGGGCCCGCCTACGAGCAGTACTTC,CASSDSGPAYEQYF
TRBV7-2,NA,NA,TRBJ1-4,TGTGCCAGCAGCGGAATCAGGGGAACTAATGAAAAACTGTTTTTT,CASSGIRGTNEKLFF
TRBV9,NA,NA,TRBJ2-1,TGTGCCAGCAGCTATGGACGCGAGCAGTTCTTC,CASSYGREQFF
TRBV5-1,NA,NA,TRBJ2-7,TGCGCCAGCAGTGACCCCCTAGGGCTTCGGGGGACCGCCTACGAGCAGTACTTC,CASSDPLGLRGTAYEQYF
TRBV9,once,TRBD1,TRBJ1-1,TGTGCCAGCAGCGTCGGGACAGCGTCAGAAGCTTTCTTT,CASSVGTASEAFF
TRBV4-1,NA,NA,TRBJ1-5,TGCGCCAGCAGCCAAGACTGGCAAGGCTATCAGCCCCAGCATTTT,CASSQDWQGYQPQHF
TRBV4-1,NA,TRBD1,TRBJ2-5,TGCGCCAGCAGTTACGACAGGGTGGAGACCCAGTACTTC,CASSYDRVETQYF
TRBV29-1,NA,TRBD1,TRBJ2-7,TGCAGCGTTGAAGGGGGACAGGCCTACGAGCAGTACTTC,CSVEGGQAYEQYF
TRBV15,once,TRBD2,TRBJ2-3,TGTGCCACCAGCAGTCCGCCGGGACTAGCGGGAGGACCAACAGATACGCAGTATTTT,CATSSPPGLAGGPTDTQYF
TRBV19,NA,TRBD1,TRBJ2-1,TGTGCCAGTAGTACGACAGGGAGCTCCTACAATGAGCAGTTCTTC,CASSTTGSSYNEQFF